This is a list of T cell receptor beta chains from one sample in a study of CD8 T cells in ankylosing spondylitis. TCRdb re-called the 5' RACE reads with MiXCR, one entry per CDR3 protein. The sample gives some 200,000 distinct CDR3 sequences, about 13% of which show up once; about 17% is in the top ten. The sequencing sample was made of blood, either unsorted or a sorted T cell fraction (not recorded which). The receptors shown here come from a male donor with ankylosing spondylitis or in good health (not recorded which). Both conserved end residues are part of each CDR3. A D gene is named only where the DNA matches it firmly. The size field is filled for only some rows; it gives once, few, many or a size class.

j_gene,d_gene,abundance,v_gene,CDR3nt,CDR3aa
TRBJ1-1,.,.,TRBV19,TGTGCCAGCAAAGCCCGACCGAACACTGAAGCTTTCTTT,CASKARPNTEAFF
TRBJ2-7,.,.,TRBV20-1,TGCAGTGCTAGAGATCTTCTGGACGAGCAGTACTTC,CSARDLLDEQYF
TRBJ2-7,.,few,TRBV7-8,TGTGCCAGCAGCTACTCGGACATATCCTACGAGCAGTACTTC,CASSYSDISYEQYF
TRBJ2-2,.,many,TRBV5-1,TGCGCCAGCAGCTTGAACTTCGGGGGTGAGGAGCTGTTTTTT,CASSLNFGGEELFF
TRBJ2-2,.,few,TRBV20-1,TGCAGTGCTTTAAATTCGGTGGGCAGGGAGCTGTTTTTT,CSALNSVGRELFF
TRBJ2-6,.,few,TRBV5-1,TGCGCCAGCAGGTCTGATACTGGGGCCAACGTCCTGACTTTC,CASRSDTGANVLTF
TRBJ2-5,.,few,TRBV10-2,TGCGCCAGCAGTGATGGGGAGACCCAGTACTTC,CASSDGETQYF
TRBJ2-5,TRBD2,many,TRBV20-1,TGCAGTGCTAGTCCAGGTTGGGAGGGGACCCAGTACTTC,CSASPGWEGTQYF
TRBJ2-7,TRBD1,large,TRBV5-1,TGCGCCAGCAGCTCGGGACAGGGGGACGAGCAGTACTTC,CASSSGQGDEQYF
TRBJ2-3,.,.,TRBV15,TGTGCCACCAGCAGAGATCCGGGCTCCTCTAGCACAGATACGCAGTATTTT,CATSRDPGSSSTDTQYF
TRBJ2-2,.,few,TRBV7-2,TGTGCCAGCAGCTCGTGGGGGGGGGAGCTGTTTTTT,CASSSWGGELFF
TRBJ2-5,.,many,TRBV25-1,TGTGCCAGCAGTGACAGGGACGCAGAGACCCAGTACTTC,CASSDRDAETQYF
TRBJ2-5,.,few,TRBV27,TGTGCCAGCAGTTTAGGGTTTAGGGACGGAGAGACCCAGTACTTC,CASSLGFRDGETQYF
TRBJ1-1,.,once,TRBV6-5,TGTGCCAGTCAGGGGATGAACACTGAAGCTTTCTTT,CASQGMNTEAFF
TRBJ2-2,TRBD2,.,TRBV10-2,TGCGCCAGCAGTGGGGAGGGACTCACCACCGGGGAGCTGTTTTTT,CASSGEGLTTGELFF
TRBJ2-3,.,few,TRBV20-1,TGCAGTGCTAGAGATCGGACTCTAACAGATACGCAGTATTTT,CSARDRTLTDTQYF
TRBJ2-1,.,.,TRBV24-1,TGTGCCACCAGTGATTTGCGAGATAGCAATGAGCAGTTCTTC,CATSDLRDSNEQFF
TRBJ2-7,TRBD2,.,TRBV2,TGTGCCAGCAGCTCATCGCCGTTACTAGCGGGAATCGCCTACGAGCAGTACTTC,CASSSSPLLAGIAYEQYF
TRBJ2-6,.,few,TRBV30,TGTGCCTGGAGTGCCCCCGGACACCTCTTCTCTGGGGCCAACGTCCTGACTTTC,CAWSAPGHLFSGANVLTF
TRBJ2-1,.,.,TRBV2,TGTGCCAGCAATCGGCCCCTCTCCTACAATGAGCAGTTCTTC,CASNRPLSYNEQFF
TRBJ2-3,.,many,TRBV19,TGTGCCAGTAGCCGCGGAGGAGAGGCAGATACGCAGTATTTT,CASSRGGEADTQYF
TRBJ2-7,.,few,TRBV27,TGTGCCAGCAGTAGGGCAACTGTTAGCGAGCAGTACTTC,CASSRATVSEQYF
TRBJ2-5,TRBD2,few,TRBV2,TGTGCCAGCAGAGCCGGGACTAGGAAACAAGAGACCCAGTACTTC,CASRAGTRKQETQYF
TRBJ2-1,.,.,TRBV18,TGTGCCAGCTCACCTCAGATCCCTCTGCTCGGTGAGCAGTTCTTC,CASSPQIPLLGEQFF
TRBJ2-7,TRBD2,.,TRBV9,TGTGCCAGCAGCGTGGGGACTAGCGGCTACGAGCAGTACTTC,CASSVGTSGYEQYF